One and the same sample provided the 14 T cell receptor beta chains below, sequenced in a study of blood T cell repertoires in COVID-19 (dated by TCRdb to the early 2020s). Receptor amplification or capture employed the immunoSEQ multiplex PCR assay. This immuneACCESS table, as held by TCRdb, lists in-frame sequences with V and J called but not all clones. Of the missing ones, under half trace to an unresolved V gene in checked studies; the others have no known cause. The table for this sample lists 250,000 to 300,000 clones; about 90% of them were counted only once. 1% to 1.5% of the sample is in the top ten clones. What was sequenced was PBMCs or T cells enriched from blood (not recorded which). Receptors were obtained from a human donor in a cohort exposed to, infected with or recovered from COVID-19 (not recorded which). The donor label of this sample is uncertain.

This chain uses TRBV7-2 with TRBJ2-3; D may be TRBD2 (5 bases). This CDR3 contains 13 residues. The germline V and J ends were trimmed by 3 bases and 4 bases, with 8 bases remaining between them. Per germline, CDR1 SGHTA and CDR2 FQGNSA. The CDR3 region is CASSLGAADTQYF. The DNA for the CDR3 is TGTGCCAGCAGCTTGGGAGCCGCAGATACGCAGTATTTT.

This clone came up once. The chain is built from TRBV9 and TRBJ1-4, with 7 bases aligning to TRBD1. CDR1 SGDLS and CDR2 YYNGEE come from the germline V gene. J was trimmed by 6 bases and V by 3 bases; bases with no gene match: 2. This CDR3 region has 13 residues. CDR3 bases: TGTGCCAGCAGCGAGGGGACAGATGAAAAACTGTTTTTT. It encodes CASSEGTDEKLFF.

This clone was counted a single time. J is TRBJ2-7 and V is TRBV12-3 or TRBV12-4; D might be TRBD1 (6 bases). The CDR3 runs to 13 residues. The V end was cut by 5 bases, the J end by 6 bases, with 14 bases between. The CDR3 is CASSHSTGTEQYF. The CDR3 nucleotides read TGTGCCAGCAGTCATTCGACAGGAACCGAGCAGTACTTC.

This clone has a handful of counts. The chain carries TRBV30 and TRBJ1-1; weak D call: TRBD1 (6 bases). The CDR3 has 11 residues. Germline V CDR1 and CDR2: GTSNPN, SVGIG (reference sequence). V was shortened by 2 bases and J by 10 bases, with 11 bases between the two germline ends. CDR3 in amino acids: CAWSRGARAFF. In DNA form, the CDR3 reads TGTGCCTGGAGTCGGGGGGCGAGAGCTTTCTTT.

This chain joins TRBV30 and TRBJ2-6; D unresolved. Trimming cost V 0 bases and J 0 bases, with 6 bases left between them. The CDR3 length is 15 residues. The germline CDR1 and CDR2 sequences are GTSNPN and SVGIG (reference sequence). The CDR3 here is CAWSVLLSGANVLTF. The CDR3 bases are TGTGCCTGGAGTGTCCTCCTCTCTGGGGCCAACGTCCTGACTTTC. The variable domain in full, completed from reference TRBV30 and TRBJ2-6, reads SQTIHQWPATLVQPVGSPLSLECTVEGTSNPNLYWYRQAAGRGLQLLFYSVGIGQISSEVPQNLSASRPQDRQFILSSKKLLLSDSGFYLCAWSVLLSGANVLTFGAGSRLTVL.

The chain couples TRBV5-5 to TRBJ1-1; no reliable D call. This CDR3 has 14 residues. V was clipped by 0 bases and J by 0 bases, with 6 bases between them. The V gene's germline CDR1 is SGHKS and CDR2 YYEKEE (reference sequence). CDR3: CASSLAEMNTEAFF. CDR3 sequence (DNA): TGTGCCAGCAGCTTGGCCGAGATGAACACTGAAGCTTTCTTT.

V usage is TRBV7-6 and J usage is TRBJ2-1, with 8 bases fitting TRBD1. V gave up 0 bases and J gave up 5 bases; unmatched junction bases: 6. CDR3 length: 16 amino acids. CDR1 and CDR2 (germline): SGHVS, FNYEAQ. The CDR3, as DNA: TGTGCCAGCAGCTTAGCGCAGGGGGCAAAAGACAATGAGCAGTTCTTC. Protein: CASSLAQGAKDNEQFF.

The chain recombines TRBV11-3 with TRBJ1-2; tentatively, D is TRBD1 (6 bases). The V end lost 1 base, the J end lost 1 base, and 13 bases lay between the germline ends. CDR1 is SGHNT, CDR2 YENEEA, per germline. The CDR3 loop spans 16 amino acids. CDR3 protein: CASSLASRGINYGYTF. The DNA of the CDR3 is TGTGCCAGCAGCTTAGCTTCTAGGGGGATTAACTATGGCTACACCTTC.

This clone was found a few times. The chain couples TRBV11-2 to TRBJ1-2, with D uncertain. Germline assignment: CDR1 SGHAT and CDR2 FQNNGV. The CDR3 consists of 16 residues. Trimming shortened V by 5 bases and J by 0 bases, and 16 bases separated the two germline ends. The CDR3 bases are TGTGCCAGCAGCCAACCATTCCGAGCGACTAACTATGGCTACACCTTC. This translates into CASSQPFRATNYGYTF.

The J gene is TRBJ2-2, the V gene TRBV19; TRBD2 matches at 13 bases. V lost 5 bases, J lost 2 bases, and 8 bases stayed unmatched. The CDR3 is made up of 18 amino acids. CDR1 and CDR2 (germline): LNHDA, SQIVND (reference sequence). Written as DNA, the CDR3 is TGTGCCAGTAGTCCACAGGGACTAGCGGGGAGAAACACCGGGGAGCTGTTTTTT. Translating gives CASSPQGLAGRNTGELFF.

The chain carries TRBV27 and TRBJ1-5, with 8 bases lining up with TRBD1. CDR3 length equals 15 residues. Trimming took 0 bases from V and 4 from J; bases not matched to a gene: 2. CDR1 is MNHEY, CDR2 SMNVEV, per germline (reference sequence). The CDR3: CASSLSRGHNQPQHF. Here the CDR3 DNA reads TGTGCCAGCAGTTTATCCAGGGGGCATAATCAGCCCCAGCATTTT.

The chain uses TRBV6-1 and TRBJ2-7; D remains unclear. The CDR3 extends over 16 amino acids. Deletions cut 1 base from V and 2 bases from J, with 15 bases between. CDR1 is MNHNS and CDR2 is SASEGT in the germline V gene. This chain's CDR3 is CASSEGKTEQTYEQYF. The CDR3 coding sequence is TGTGCCAGCAGTGAAGGTAAGACTGAACAAACCTACGAGCAGTACTTC.

The genes are TRBV4-1 and TRBJ1-2; weak D call: TRBD1 (5 bases). CDR3 length: 15 residues. V lost 5 bases, J lost 7 bases, and 20 bases lay in between. Germline CDR1 is MGHRA and CDR2 is YSYEKL. Here the CDR3 DNA reads TGCGCCAGCAGCAACGTACCACGGGGGAGGGGTGGCTACACCTTC. Its translation: CASSNVPRGRGGYTF.

The chain joins TRBV7-2 to TRBJ1-1, with a possible D match to TRBD1 (5 bases). The CDR3 loop spans 14 amino acids. Between the trimmed V and J ends, which lost 5 bases and 2 bases, there was a span of 12 bases. Germline-derived CDR1 and CDR2 are SGHTA and FQGNSA. CDR3 loop: CASSPRRGNTEAFF. Here the CDR3 DNA reads TGTGCCAGCAGCCCCAGGAGGGGTAACACTGAAGCTTTCTTT.